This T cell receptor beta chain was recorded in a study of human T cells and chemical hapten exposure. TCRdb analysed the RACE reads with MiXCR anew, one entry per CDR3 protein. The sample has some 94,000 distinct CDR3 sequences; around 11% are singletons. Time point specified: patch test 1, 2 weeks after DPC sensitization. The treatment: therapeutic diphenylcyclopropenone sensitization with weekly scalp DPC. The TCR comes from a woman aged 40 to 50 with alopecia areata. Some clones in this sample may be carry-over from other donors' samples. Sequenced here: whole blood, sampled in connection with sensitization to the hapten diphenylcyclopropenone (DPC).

The CDR3 DNA is TGCGCCAGCAGCTTGGACAGCTCTGGAAACACCATATATTTT. This gives the protein CASSLDSSGNTIYF. The V gene is TRBV5-1, the J gene TRBJ1-3; D remains ambiguous. V was clipped by 0 bases and J by 0 bases, with 4 bases between them. Germline CDR1 and CDR2: SGHRS and YFSETQ. The CDR3 contains 14 residues.